These 22 T cell receptor beta chains share one sample of origin, sequenced in a study of radiotherapy plus CTLA-4 blockade in lung cancer. TCRdb's copy holds only in-frame clones and misses some; the assay was immunoSEQ multiplex PCR. The table includes 30,000 to 50,000 clones, 60% to 80% detected once. The sample here was peripheral blood, taken from a patient treated with radiotherapy plus ipilimumab. Source of these receptors: a human donor with non-small cell lung cancer that progressed on radiotherapy plus ipilimumab.

The V gene is TRBV4-3, the J gene TRBJ1-6; weak D call: TRBD1 (6 bases). Between the trimmed V and J ends, which lost 1 base and 11 bases, there was a span of 12 bases. The CDR3 is made up of 14 amino acids. Germline values: CDR1 LGHNA, CDR2 YSLEER. CDR3 nucleotide sequence: TGCGCCAGCAGCCAAGCAGGGGACGTTACACCCCTCCACTTT. Protein product: CASSQAGDVTPLHF.

The chain has TRBV4-2 and TRBJ1-4; D may be TRBD1 (5 bases). There are 16 residues in the CDR3. Trimming left V 0 bases short and J 8 bases short, with 16 bases between. Germline CDR1 and CDR2: LGHNA and YNFKEQ. CDR3 bases: TGTGCCAGCAGCCAAGAGGGGGGGTGGCCCGGGGAAAAACTGTTTTTT. Translated: CASSQEGGWPGEKLFF.

This clone was seen a single time. The chain recombines TRBV2 with TRBJ2-3; TRBD2 matches at 14 bases. V trimming: 7 bases; J trimming: 4 bases; junction bases outside the gene matches: 7. Germline lookup yields CDR1 SNHLY and CDR2 FYNNEI. The CDR3 runs 16 residues. CDR3 loop: CASKRLAGGLSDTQYF. The CDR3 nucleotides read TGTGCCAGCAAGAGACTAGCGGGGGGGCTCTCAGATACGCAGTATTTT.

The V call is TRBV7-2, the J call TRBJ2-1; no firm D call. The V gene lost 1 base and the J gene lost 8 bases, with 9 bases spanning the gap. Per the germline V gene, CDR1 is SGHTA and CDR2 is FQGNSA. The CDR3 consists of 13 residues. The CDR3 bases are TGTGCCAGCAGCTTAGGAGTAAGCTATGAGCAGTTCTTC. Translation: CASSLGVSYEQFF.

This clone occurred a few times. The V gene is TRBV18, the J gene TRBJ2-1; possibly TRBD2 for D (5 bases). With 3 bases removed from V and 6 bases from J, the gap between germline ends came to 18 bases. The germline V gene has CDR1 KGHSH and CDR2 LQKENI. CDR3 size: 16 residues. The CDR3 nucleotides are TGTGCCAGCTCACCTCCGCGGGCAGGTTCGCCCAATGAGCAGTTCTTC. Its translation is CASSPPRAGSPNEQFF.

This clone was recorded a few times. The chain is built from TRBV9 and TRBJ2-2, with 8 bases aligning to TRBD1. Germline lookup yields CDR1 SGDLS and CDR2 YYNGEE. The CDR3 length is 16 residues. V was clipped by 2 bases and J by 5 bases; unmatched bases: 8. The CDR3 DNA is TGTGCCAGCAGCGTGGCCGGGACAGGAGGAACCGGGGAGCTGTTTTTT. This sequence encodes CASSVAGTGGTGELFF.

The genes are TRBV7-9 and TRBJ2-7; a weak D match, TRBD1 (6 bases). Looked up from germline, CDR1 is SEHNR and CDR2 is FQNEAQ (reference sequence). The CDR3 sequence is 16 residues long. V was shortened by 1 base and J by 3 bases, with 16 bases between the two germline ends. The CDR3 DNA is TGTGCCAGCAGCTTAGTGACCAATCGGGACAACTACGAGCAGTACTTC. This encodes CASSLVTNRDNYEQYF.

There are a few counts of this clone. J is TRBJ1-5 and V is TRBV2; TRBD1 aligns across 9 bases. Looked up from germline, CDR1 is SNHLY and CDR2 is FYNNEI. The CDR3 runs 15 residues. V lost 6 bases and J lost 1; bases outside the gene matches: 4. The CDR3 sequence is CASRTGTGSNQPQHF. As DNA, the CDR3 is TGTGCCAGCAGGACCGGGACAGGGAGCAATCAGCCCCAGCATTTT. Full variable domain (outside the CDR3, taken from reference TRBV2 and TRBJ1-5): EPEVTQTPSHQVTQMGQEVILRCVPISNHLYFYWYRQILGQKVEFLVSFYNNEISEKSEIFDDQFSVERPDGSNFTLKIRSTKLEDSAMYFCASRTGTGSNQPQHFGDGTRLSIL.

The chain combines TRBV5-1 with TRBJ1-5; TRBD1 is a possible D gene (5 bases). The CDR3 has 14 amino acids. Trimming removed 5 bases from V and 6 bases from J, with 15 bases in between. The germline V gene has CDR1 SGHRS and CDR2 YFSETQ. CDR3 sequence: CASRELGAPQPQHF. CDR3 sequence (DNA): TGCGCCAGCAGAGAGCTAGGGGCCCCTCAGCCCCAGCATTTT.

The V call is TRBV13, the J call TRBJ2-3, with 7 bases matching TRBD1. The CDR3 runs 15 residues. Germline CDR1 reads PRHDT; CDR2 reads FYEKMQ (reference sequence). V lost 3 bases, J lost 2 bases, and 5 bases stayed unmatched. This chain's CDR3 is CASSFKTGATDTQYF. CDR3 nucleotide sequence: TGTGCCAGCAGCTTTAAAACAGGGGCCACAGATACGCAGTATTTT. Full variable domain (missing parts from reference TRBV13 and TRBJ2-3): AAGVIQSPRHLIKEKRETATLKCYPIPRHDTVYWYQQGPGQDPQFLISFYEKMQSDKGSIPDRFSAQQFSDYHSELNMSSLELGDSALYFCASSFKTGATDTQYFGPGTRLTVL.

In its sample, this clone was seen once. V and J are TRBV10-3 and TRBJ2-6; D is undetermined. From germline, CDR1 is ENHRY and CDR2 SYGVKD. The CDR3 sequence is 17 residues long. The V end was cut by 1 base, the J end by 4 bases, with 14 bases between. CDR3 amino acids: CAISELKPTVGANVLTF. CDR3 nucleotide sequence: TGTGCCATCAGTGAGTTAAAGCCCACCGTAGGGGCCAACGTCCTGACTTTC.

The rearrangement links TRBV6-4 to TRBJ1-6, with a tentative D call TRBD1 (5 bases). Trimming pared 6 bases from V and 10 bases from J, leaving 16 bases between. The germline CDR1 and CDR2 sequences are MRHNA and SNTAGT. CDR3 length: 14 amino acids. CDR3 residues: CASRILRVESPLHF. The CDR3 DNA reads TGTGCCAGCAGGATTCTCAGGGTTGAATCACCCCTCCACTTT.

This clone was detected a few times. The chain joins TRBV18 to TRBJ1-1; no definite D call. V lost 3 bases, J lost 3 bases, and 8 bases lay in between. Germline-derived CDR1 and CDR2 are KGHSH and LQKENI. This CDR3 comprises 13 residues. DNA for the CDR3: TGTGCCAGCTCACCCGTTCGGGACACTGAAGCTTTCTTT. This sequence encodes CASSPVRDTEAFF.

The CDR3 bases are TGCGCCAGCAGCCCGAGGAGGGGCCCAGATACGCAGTATTTT. Its protein is CASSPRRGPDTQYF. The genes are TRBV5-1 and TRBJ2-3; D is perhaps TRBD2 (6 bases). Deletions cut 4 bases from V and 4 bases from J, with 13 bases between. This CDR3 comprises 14 residues. Germline V lookup: CDR1 SGHRS, CDR2 YFSETQ.

In its sample, this clone was seen once. The chain recombines TRBV18 with TRBJ2-5, with TRBD2 matching over 9 bases. Losses at the gene ends were 6 bases for V and 3 bases for J; bases not matched to a gene: 5. Looked up from germline, CDR1 is KGHSH and CDR2 is LQKENI. The CDR3 is 14 amino acids. The CDR3 DNA follows: TGTGCCAGCTCTCGAGCGGGGGGCGAAGAGACCCAGTACTTC. Translating gives CASSRAGGEETQYF.

The chain recombines TRBV27 with TRBJ2-1, with D tentatively TRBD2 (7 bases). V dropped 2 bases and J dropped 8 bases, with 13 bases sitting between them. The CDR3 totals 14 residues. Germline V CDR1 and CDR2: MNHEY, SMNVEV (reference sequence). CDR3 in amino acids: CASSLRGGLDEQFF. The CDR3, as DNA: TGTGCCAGCAGTTTAAGGGGGGGCCTTGATGAGCAGTTCTTC.

The chain employs TRBV27 and TRBJ2-7; TRBD1 matches 7 bases. The V and J ends lost 5 bases and 5 bases, in that order; junction bases with no gene match: 6. This CDR3 has 13 residues. The germline CDR1 and CDR2 sequences are MNHEY and SMNVEV (reference sequence). The CDR3, as DNA: TGTGCCAGCAGTCAACAGGGGAACCACGAGCAGTACTTC. Its protein product is CASSQQGNHEQYF.

In this sample, this clone turned up a few times. The chain has TRBV5-1 and TRBJ2-7; 7 bases align to TRBD2. Germline V gene lookup returns CDR1 SGHRS and CDR2 YFSETQ. The CDR3 is 14 residues long. V shed 2 bases, J shed 7 bases, and the junction held 9 bases outside the gene matches. Here the CDR3 DNA reads TGCGCCAGCAGCTTTGAAGCGGGGCTACGTGAGCAGTACTTC. Amino acid sequence: CASSFEAGLREQYF.

V gene TRBV14 combines with J gene TRBJ2-1; D is unclear. Between the trimmed V and J ends, which lost 0 bases and 6 bases, there was a span of 9 bases. CDR1 is SGHDN and CDR2 is FVKESK in the germline V gene. This CDR3 spans 14 amino acids. The CDR3 nucleotides read TGTGCCAGCAGCCAAGATCGTCCGGGCAATGAGCAGTTCTTC. Translated, it gives CASSQDRPGNEQFF.

This clone was recorded a few times. The chain couples TRBV7-3 to TRBJ2-1; the D is unclear. Germline V gives CDR1 SGHTA, CDR2 FQGTGA. The CDR3 length is 12 residues. The V gene lost 5 bases and the J gene lost 7 bases, with 9 bases spanning the gap. The CDR3 DNA follows: TGTGCCAGCAGCCCAAACAAAAATGAGCAGTTCTTC. This gives the protein CASSPNKNEQFF.

The CDR3 DNA reads TGTGCCAGTAGCTACGGGACAGGGCCGGCTGAAGCTTTCTTT. This sequence encodes CASSYGTGPAEAFF. V gene TRBV19 combines with J gene TRBJ1-1; 9 bases agree with TRBD1. Germline V gene lookup returns CDR1 LNHDA and CDR2 SQIVND (reference sequence). J was trimmed by 6 bases and V by 6 bases; bases with no gene match: 8. The CDR3 is 14 residues long. Supplemented by reference TRBV19 and TRBJ1-1, the full variable domain reads DGGITQSPKYLFRKEGQNVTLSCEQNLNHDAMYWYRQDPGQGLRLIYYSQIVNDFQKGDIAEGYSVSREKKESFPLTVTSAQKNPTAFYLCASSYGTGPAEAFFGQGTRLTVV.

The chain couples TRBV9 to TRBJ1-6; D is ambiguous. There are 15 residues in the CDR3. Trimming stripped 2 bases from V and 2 bases from J, with 8 bases between. Germline CDR1 is SGDLS and CDR2 is YYNGEE. In DNA, the CDR3 is TGTGCCAGCAGCGTTGATCCTACCTATAATTCACCCCTCCACTTT. Protein product: CASSVDPTYNSPLHF.